A single sample is the source of the 7 T cell receptor beta chains below, sequenced in a study of shared T cell receptors in the human thymus. TCRdb keeps only in-frame clones here, not all; method: immunoSEQ multiplex PCR. There are 500,000 to 750,000 clones in the sample; 88% occur only once, and about 0.01% lies in the top ten. These data were also reused for a study on human thymus T cells.

Sequencing was carried out using thymocytes. The receptors stem from a boy under two years old with a congenital heart defect.

J is TRBJ2-3 and V is TRBV19, with 10 nucleotides matching TRBD2. The J segment lost 5 bases and the V segment lost 3 bases, leaving 8 bases of the junction unmatched. The CDR3 contains 16 residues. Germline values: CDR1 LNHDA, CDR2 SQIVND (reference sequence). CDR3 sequence (DNA): TGTGCCAGTAGTATTAAGCGGGAGGGCCGGGAAGATACGCAGTATTTT. The encoded protein is CASSIKREGREDTQYF.

J is TRBJ2-7 and V is TRBV18; 9 bases are shared with TRBD2. The CDR3 loop spans 18 amino acids. The germline CDR1 and CDR2 sequences are KGHSH and LQKENI. With 1 base clipped from V and 7 bases from J, the junction kept 17 bases outside the gene matches. CDR3 residues: CASSPHLPSGKSGLEQYF. The CDR3 coding sequence is TGTGCCAGCTCACCACATCTGCCTAGCGGGAAATCCGGGTTAGAGCAGTACTTC.

The CDR3 sequence is CASSLFWLAGSYEQYF. CDR3 sequence (DNA): TGTGCCAGCAGTTTATTTTGGCTAGCGGGCTCCTACGAGCAGTACTTC. This rearrangement joins TRBV27 to TRBJ2-5; the match to TRBD2 covers 8 bases. The assigned J gene may be wrong: the sequence end matches TRBJ2-7 better. The CDR3 loop spans 16 amino acids. From germline, CDR1 is MNHEY and CDR2 SMNVEV (reference sequence).

This chain joins TRBV10-3 and TRBJ2-3; D possibly corresponds to TRBD2 (6 bases). CDR3 length: 15 residues. Germline CDR1 is ENHRY and CDR2 is SYGVKD. The V gene lost 8 bases and the J gene lost 6 bases, with 21 bases spanning the gap. The CDR3 region has the DNA TGTGCCATCGGCCGGCGAGCGGGCCCGTGGGATACGCAGTATTTT. It specifies CAIGRRAGPWDTQYF.

CDR3 protein: CASSSQGAGANVLTF. For the CDR3, the DNA is TGTGCCAGCAGCTCACAGGGGGCCGGGGCCAACGTCCTGACTTTC. V gene TRBV9 combines with J gene TRBJ2-6; 9 positions agree with TRBD1. The ends lost 4 bases at V and 4 bases at J; junction bases unmatched: 3. Germline V gives CDR1 SGDLS, CDR2 YYNGEE. The CDR3 runs 15 residues.

This clone has more than one count but fewer than ten. The CDR3 protein is CASSLKGARNNEQFF. In nucleotides, the CDR3 is TGTGCCAGCAGCTTGAAGGGGGCTAGAAACAATGAGCAGTTCTTC. This chain connects TRBV5-4 to TRBJ2-1, with 7 bases identical to TRBD1. J was trimmed by 5 bases and V by 1 base; bases with no gene match: 6. In germline, CDR1 is SGHNT, CDR2 YYREEE (reference sequence). The CDR3 is 15 residues long.

J is TRBJ1-2 and V is TRBV28; possibly TRBD1 for D (6 bases). V was shortened by 7 bases and J by 8 bases, with 23 bases between the two germline ends. Germline assignment: CDR1 MDHEN and CDR2 SYDVKM. This CDR3 comprises 15 residues. CDR3 amino acids: CASNPRDNRPVGYTF. The CDR3 coding sequence is TGTGCCAGCAACCCCCGGGACAACCGTCCTGTAGGCTACACCTTC.